Listed below are T cell receptor beta chains from one sample, sequenced in a study of T cells after yellow fever vaccination. A single record per CDR3 protein comes from TCRdb applying MiXCR to the 5' RACE reads. Found here are about 400,000 distinct CDR3 sequences, about 9.9% of them singletons; the top ten hold more than 15%. Sequencing was performed on PBMCs, taken on the day of the first yellow fever vaccination. These TCRs come from a man between 18 and 35 years old who received the YFV17D yellow fever vaccine. The conserved cysteine and the conserved F or W are not part of the CDR3 here. Each record gives: CDR3 length, clone size, D gene, J gene, V gene, CDR3 protein. A D gene is named only where the DNA matches it firmly. Not every row has a clone size; where given, it reads once, few, many or a size class.

CDR3 length: 13; clone size: many; D gene: .; J gene: TRBJ2-3; V gene: TRBV7-9; CDR3 protein: ASSLAEAQLDTQY
CDR3 length: 13; clone size: .; D gene: .; J gene: TRBJ2-7; V gene: TRBV5-1; CDR3 protein: ASSLTNRISYEQY
CDR3 length: 15; clone size: .; D gene: .; J gene: TRBJ2-5; V gene: TRBV24-1; CDR3 protein: ATSDLRQGDAQETQY
CDR3 length: 14; clone size: .; D gene: .; J gene: TRBJ2-3; V gene: TRBV15; CDR3 protein: ATSRDGGGHTDTQY
CDR3 length: 14; clone size: few; D gene: .; J gene: TRBJ2-2; V gene: TRBV12-3/TRBV12-4; CDR3 protein: ASSPWTTANTGELF
CDR3 length: 10; clone size: many; D gene: .; J gene: TRBJ2-1; V gene: TRBV20-1; CDR3 protein: SAPAVYNEQF
CDR3 length: 14; clone size: few; D gene: .; J gene: TRBJ2-5; V gene: TRBV11-2; CDR3 protein: ASSPNSGGYEETQY
CDR3 length: 13; clone size: many; D gene: .; J gene: TRBJ2-3; V gene: TRBV20-1; CDR3 protein: SARDPSKNTDTQY
CDR3 length: 15; clone size: few; D gene: .; J gene: TRBJ2-5; V gene: TRBV29-1; CDR3 protein: SVEDGYSGGLQETQY
CDR3 length: 13; clone size: .; D gene: .; J gene: TRBJ1-5; V gene: TRBV19; CDR3 protein: ASSILDSGNQPQH
CDR3 length: 14; clone size: few; D gene: TRBD2; J gene: TRBJ2-1; V gene: TRBV7-6; CDR3 protein: ASSPGTSGTYNEQF
CDR3 length: 14; clone size: few; D gene: TRBD2; J gene: TRBJ2-1; V gene: TRBV29-1; CDR3 protein: SVEISGVSSYNEQF
CDR3 length: 12; clone size: .; D gene: .; J gene: TRBJ2-1; V gene: TRBV29-1; CDR3 protein: SVEDHEGGSEQF
CDR3 length: 11; clone size: .; D gene: .; J gene: TRBJ2-2; V gene: TRBV12-3/TRBV12-4; CDR3 protein: ASSRGFPGELF
CDR3 length: 12; clone size: .; D gene: .; J gene: TRBJ2-5; V gene: TRBV7-9; CDR3 protein: ASSLDSLQETQY
CDR3 length: 12; clone size: .; D gene: .; J gene: TRBJ1-4; V gene: TRBV2; CDR3 protein: ASSVEATNEKLF
CDR3 length: 15; clone size: .; D gene: TRBD1; J gene: TRBJ1-4; V gene: TRBV5-1; CDR3 protein: ASSLVGQGARGEKLF
CDR3 length: 12; clone size: few; D gene: .; J gene: TRBJ1-4; V gene: TRBV20-1; CDR3 protein: SAAGDAVNEKLF
CDR3 length: 12; clone size: many; D gene: TRBD1; J gene: TRBJ2-1; V gene: TRBV29-1; CDR3 protein: SVVGQWVGDEQF
CDR3 length: 13; clone size: few; D gene: TRBD1; J gene: TRBJ2-1; V gene: TRBV19; CDR3 protein: ASSTGQGVYNEQF
CDR3 length: 13; clone size: .; D gene: .; J gene: TRBJ1-4; V gene: TRBV7-2; CDR3 protein: ASSLGGPSNEKLF
CDR3 length: 12; clone size: many; D gene: TRBD1; J gene: TRBJ1-2; V gene: TRBV5-1; CDR3 protein: ASSEGQGTYGYT
CDR3 length: 11; clone size: many; D gene: .; J gene: TRBJ2-5; V gene: TRBV5-1; CDR3 protein: ASSTNPGETQY
CDR3 length: 11; clone size: few; D gene: .; J gene: TRBJ1-1; V gene: TRBV12-3/TRBV12-4; CDR3 protein: ASILEGGTEAF
CDR3 length: 11; clone size: many; D gene: .; J gene: TRBJ2-5; V gene: TRBV6-1; CDR3 protein: ASTRGEQETQY
CDR3 length: 16; clone size: few; D gene: .; J gene: TRBJ1-4; V gene: TRBV27; CDR3 protein: ASSLRLDRSFFNEKLF
CDR3 length: 11; clone size: few; D gene: TRBD1; J gene: TRBJ2-7; V gene: TRBV12-3/TRBV12-4; CDR3 protein: ASSPGQATEQY
CDR3 length: 14; clone size: few; D gene: .; J gene: TRBJ2-5; V gene: TRBV5-4; CDR3 protein: ASSLALGVLQETQY
CDR3 length: 11; clone size: few; D gene: .; J gene: TRBJ2-2; V gene: TRBV9; CDR3 protein: ASSVGLPGELF
CDR3 length: 12; clone size: .; D gene: TRBD1; J gene: TRBJ2-3; V gene: TRBV5-1; CDR3 protein: ASSPTGSADTQY
CDR3 length: 13; clone size: few; D gene: .; J gene: TRBJ1-5; V gene: TRBV12-3/TRBV12-4; CDR3 protein: ASSSLGRDDGSQH
CDR3 length: 13; clone size: .; D gene: .; J gene: TRBJ2-2; V gene: TRBV5-1; CDR3 protein: ASSLRFANTGELF
CDR3 length: 17; clone size: .; D gene: TRBD1; J gene: TRBJ1-1; V gene: TRBV4-3; CDR3 protein: ASSQVPRDRGRRGTEAF
CDR3 length: 11; clone size: few; D gene: .; J gene: TRBJ2-3; V gene: TRBV11-2; CDR3 protein: ATGGSSTDTQY
CDR3 length: 14; clone size: .; D gene: .; J gene: TRBJ2-3; V gene: TRBV2; CDR3 protein: ASSDQNGARGDTQY
CDR3 length: 16; clone size: .; D gene: TRBD2; J gene: TRBJ2-3; V gene: TRBV5-1; CDR3 protein: ASSSRPGTSGGADTQY
CDR3 length: 13; clone size: .; D gene: .; J gene: TRBJ1-6; V gene: TRBV7-2; CDR3 protein: ASSHGGGHNSPLH
CDR3 length: 13; clone size: few; D gene: .; J gene: TRBJ2-5; V gene: TRBV6-1; CDR3 protein: ASSEGSSKVETQY
CDR3 length: 13; clone size: few; D gene: .; J gene: TRBJ2-6; V gene: TRBV10-3; CDR3 protein: AINPGYTGANVLT
CDR3 length: 13; clone size: many; D gene: TRBD2; J gene: TRBJ2-5; V gene: TRBV7-2; CDR3 protein: ASSLGGGGEETQY
CDR3 length: 11; clone size: .; D gene: TRBD1; J gene: TRBJ1-1; V gene: TRBV5-6; CDR3 protein: ASSKTGRTEAF
CDR3 length: 11; clone size: few; D gene: .; J gene: TRBJ2-7; V gene: TRBV7-9; CDR3 protein: ASSLAPAGGQY
CDR3 length: 12; clone size: .; D gene: .; J gene: TRBJ2-3; V gene: TRBV24-1; CDR3 protein: ATSDSGRRGAQY
CDR3 length: 16; clone size: few; D gene: .; J gene: TRBJ1-3; V gene: TRBV11-1; CDR3 protein: ASSSSVSRLQSGNTIY
CDR3 length: 13; clone size: .; D gene: TRBD2; J gene: TRBJ2-1; V gene: TRBV7-2; CDR3 protein: ASSVTSGVYNEQF
CDR3 length: 14; clone size: few; D gene: .; J gene: TRBJ2-3; V gene: TRBV15; CDR3 protein: ATSLRRGLTTDTQY
CDR3 length: 12; clone size: .; D gene: .; J gene: TRBJ2-3; V gene: TRBV6-5; CDR3 protein: ASSSPRGTDTQY